These 26 T cell receptor beta chains share one sample of origin, sequenced in a study of cytomegalovirus exposure and HLA in healthy donors. It was with 60 Vbeta and 13 Jbeta primers that the PCR ran. Assay: immunoSEQ multiplex PCR; the TCRdb copy retains only in-frame clones and omits some. The sample contains 170,000 or so clones, around four fifths of which appear only once. Sequenced input: PBMCs. All receptors come from a man aged 18 to 29 in good health and CMV-seronegative.

This clone showed up just a few times. The chain's CDR3 is CASSPSLAGGYEQYF. The CDR3 coding sequence is TGTGCCAGCTCACCTTCCTTAGCGGGAGGCTACGAGCAGTACTTC. The chain is built from TRBV18 and TRBJ2-7; 10 bases fit TRBD2. Trimming cost V 3 bases and J 3 bases; bases outside gene matches: 5. This CDR3 is built from 15 residues. Germline assignment: CDR1 KGHSH and CDR2 LQKENI.

The rearrangement links TRBV28 to TRBJ1-2, with 8 bases that match TRBD1. Looked up from germline, CDR1 is MDHEN and CDR2 is SYDVKM. V was pared by 2 bases and J by 4 bases, with 3 bases of the junction left unmatched. There are 14 residues in the CDR3. The CDR3 bases are TGTGCCAGCAGTTTAGCTGACAGGGGCTATGGCTACACCTTC. This codes for CASSLADRGYGYTF.

This sequence joins TRBV27 and TRBJ2-7; 7 bases are shared with TRBD1. Germline V lookup: CDR1 MNHEY, CDR2 SMNVEV (reference sequence). Trimming removed 5 bases from V and 2 bases from J; junction bases left unmatched: 9. The CDR3 spans 15 residues. This CDR3 reads CASSATGVGTYEQYF. CDR3 bases: TGTGCCAGCAGTGCCACAGGGGTGGGTACCTACGAGCAGTACTTC.

The J gene is TRBJ1-1, the V gene TRBV7-8; D is perhaps TRBD1 (5 bases). Between the trimmed V and J ends, which lost 4 bases and 12 bases, there was a span of 18 bases. This CDR3 region has 13 residues. Germline CDR1 is SGHVS and CDR2 is FQNEAQ. CDR3 sequence: CASSSGDGLKTFF. The CDR3 region has the DNA TGTGCCAGCAGCTCGGGGGACGGGCTGAAAACTTTCTTT.

This clone has just one count. J is TRBJ1-3 and V is TRBV9; D remains unclear. V was pared by 0 bases and J by 1 base, with 11 bases between. Germline lookup yields CDR1 SGDLS and CDR2 YYNGEE. CDR3 length: 16 amino acids. The CDR3 sequence is CASSVDRSQSGNTIYF. The CDR3 DNA sequence: TGTGCCAGCAGCGTAGACAGATCCCAATCTGGAAACACCATATATTTT.

The rearrangement uses TRBV15 and TRBJ2-3; the D is unclear. Trimming left V 4 bases short and J 3 bases short, with 5 bases between. The germline gives CDR1 LNHNV, CDR2 YYDKDF (reference sequence). The CDR3 length is 12 residues. CDR3: CATSTLTDTQYF. The DNA for the CDR3 is TGTGCCACCAGCACCTTAACAGATACGCAGTATTTT.

V and J are TRBV11-3 and TRBJ2-1; D is possibly TRBD2 (7 bases). V lost 5 bases and J lost 7, with 18 bases in between. Per germline, CDR1 SGHNT and CDR2 YENEEA. CDR3 length equals 15 residues. The CDR3 spells CASSPGGLLGNEQFF. The CDR3 DNA reads TGTGCCAGCAGCCCGGGGGGCCTCCTAGGGAATGAGCAGTTCTTC.

This chain links TRBV7-9 with TRBJ1-5, with D possibly matching TRBD1 (5 bases). CDR3 length: 14 residues. The germline V and J ends were trimmed by 7 bases and 3 bases, with 13 bases remaining between them. Germline CDR1 and CDR2: SEHNR and FQNEAQ (reference sequence). CDR3 nucleotide sequence: TGTGCCAGCACCTCGGCGGGGCACAATCAGCCCCAGCATTTT. This encodes CASTSAGHNQPQHF.

V and J are TRBV7-6 and TRBJ1-1; D gene ambiguous. The V end lost 5 bases, the J end lost 1 base, and 11 bases lay between the germline ends. CDR3 length equals 14 residues. Germline V lookup: CDR1 SGHVS, CDR2 FNYEAQ. The CDR3 loop is CASSPFGGNTEAFF. In DNA, the CDR3 is TGTGCCAGCAGCCCGTTTGGCGGGAACACTGAAGCTTTCTTT.

This clone was observed a few times. The germline gene is not matched at one end of the junction; a read error may be the cause. The chain combines TRBV7-9 with TRBJ1-2, with 7 bases lining up with TRBD1. The CDR3 is 16 amino acids. CDR1 and CDR2 from the germline V gene are SEHNR and FQNEAQ (reference sequence). CDR3 in amino acids: CSSSFPPEGAVYGYTF. The CDR3 region has the DNA TGTTCCAGCAGCTTCCCCCCGGAGGGGGCAGTCTATGGCTACACCTTC.

The V gene is TRBV2, the J gene TRBJ1-6, with D possibly being TRBD1 (6 bases). This CDR3 is built from 14 residues. Trimming cost V 5 bases and J 4 bases, with 9 bases left between them. Germline CDR1 reads SNHLY; CDR2 reads FYNNEI. The CDR3 nucleotides are TGTGCCAGCAGTATTGGACAGTATAATTCACCCCTCCACTTT. Translation: CASSIGQYNSPLHF.

The gene calls are TRBV28 and TRBJ2-7; weak D call: TRBD2 (7 bases). The CDR3 is 18 amino acids. Germline V gene data show CDR1 as MDHEN and CDR2 as SYDVKM. V was cut by 2 bases and J by 1 base, with 21 bases left in between. The CDR3 DNA follows: TGTGCCAGCAGTTTAGGGGGGGGCACTGGCTTTGGGTCCTACGAGCAGTACTTC. Translated: CASSLGGGTGFGSYEQYF.

The V and J genes are TRBV4-3 and TRBJ1-2; 8 bases align to TRBD1. Germline V CDR1 and CDR2: LGHNA, YSLEER. CDR3 size: 15 residues. Germline trimming cut 2 bases from V and 1 base from J; bases unmatched to any gene: 3. The chain's CDR3 is CASSQNRGGNYGYTF. The CDR3, as DNA: TGCGCCAGCAGCCAAAACAGGGGGGGTAACTATGGCTACACCTTC.

The V call is TRBV30, the J call TRBJ2-7, with 9 nucleotides matching TRBD1. Germline lookup yields CDR1 GTSNPN and CDR2 SVGIG (reference sequence). There are 12 residues in the CDR3. V dropped 1 base and J dropped 6; count of bases not matched to a gene: 1. Here the CDR3 reads CAWSGQGGEQYF. The CDR3 coding sequence is TGTGCCTGGAGTGGACAGGGGGGCGAGCAGTACTTC.

The J gene is TRBJ2-7, the V gene TRBV7-9, with D uncertain. V gave up 3 bases and J gave up 5 bases, with 14 bases separating them. The CDR3 is made up of 14 amino acids. CDR1 is SEHNR and CDR2 is FQNEAQ in the germline V gene (reference sequence). The CDR3 DNA is TGTGCCAGCAGCTTGCGCGGCGCAAAGGACGAGCAGTACTTC. This sequence encodes CASSLRGAKDEQYF.

The chain uses TRBV7-8 and TRBJ2-7; D unresolved. Germline CDR1 reads SGHVS; CDR2 reads FQNEAQ. The CDR3 runs 14 residues. V was trimmed by 1 base and J by 2 bases, leaving 9 bases between them. The CDR3 loop is CASSLVLSTYEQYF. The CDR3 DNA follows: TGTGCCAGCAGCTTAGTTCTGTCTACCTACGAGCAGTACTTC.

The chain uses TRBV7-9 and TRBJ2-5, with no clear D. This CDR3 has 11 amino acids. Looked up from germline, CDR1 is SEHNR and CDR2 is FQNEAQ (reference sequence). The V end lost 5 bases, the J end lost 5 bases, and 6 bases lay between the germline ends. The CDR3 loop reads CASSPQETQYF. The CDR3 DNA sequence: TGTGCCAGCAGCCCTCAGGAGACCCAGTACTTC.

V usage is TRBV4-1 and J usage is TRBJ1-5, with TRBD1 matching over 11 bases. Germline V CDR1 and CDR2: MGHRA, YSYEKL. The CDR3 is made up of 15 amino acids. V gave up 3 bases and J gave up 6 bases; unmatched junction bases: 4. CDR3 residues: CASSQGQGDGQPQHF. CDR3 sequence (DNA): TGCGCCAGCAGCCAGGGACAGGGGGATGGTCAGCCCCAGCATTTT.

The DNA of the CDR3 is TGTGCCATGAGGGACAGGGAAAGCCAGCCCCAGCATTTT. Protein product: CAMRDRESQPQHF. This chain uses TRBV2 with TRBJ1-5, with 9 positions matching TRBD1. CDR1 is SNHLY and CDR2 is FYNNEI in the germline V gene. With V trimmed by 10 bases and J by 7 bases, 8 bases remained unmatched. CDR3 length: 13 residues.

The rearrangement joins TRBV6-1 to TRBJ2-5; TRBD2 might be the D (5 bases). The CDR3 consists of 13 residues. V lost 4 bases and J lost 3, with 9 bases in between. Looked up from germline, CDR1 is MNHNS and CDR2 is SASEGT. CDR3 DNA sequence: TGTGCCAGCAGTGCCGGACTCAAAGAGACCCAGTACTTC. It is translated as CASSAGLKETQYF.

V gene TRBV10-3 combines with J gene TRBJ2-7; unclear D gene. This CDR3 is 16 amino acids long. Per germline, CDR1 ENHRY and CDR2 SYGVKD. V gave up 3 bases and J gave up 0 bases, with 15 bases separating them. The chain's CDR3 is CAISEPIRHSSYEQYF. CDR3 coding DNA: TGTGCCATCAGTGAACCCATCAGACATAGCTCCTACGAGCAGTACTTC.

The chain combines TRBV6-6 with TRBJ2-5; 11 nucleotides align to TRBD2. The V segment lost 5 bases and the J segment 14 bases; nucleotides outside the gene matches: 13. The CDR3 sequence is 14 residues long. Looked up from germline, CDR1 is MNHNY and CDR2 is SVGAGI (reference sequence). The DNA for the CDR3 is TGTGCCAGCAGTCATACTAGCGGGGGCTCTCATCGATACTTC. Amino acids: CASSHTSGGSHRYF.

The rearrangement uses TRBV4-1 and TRBJ2-7; D is perhaps TRBD1 (6 bases). With 0 bases removed from V and 3 bases from J, the gap between germline ends came to 18 bases. This CDR3 has 17 residues. The germline gives CDR1 MGHRA, CDR2 YSYEKL. The CDR3 region has the DNA TGCGCCAGCAGCCAAGAAGGGACATCCACAACGGGCTACGAGCAGTACTTC. This encodes CASSQEGTSTTGYEQYF.

V usage is TRBV9 and J usage is TRBJ2-7, with a possible D match to TRBD2 (5 bases). CDR1 is SGDLS and CDR2 is YYNGEE in the germline V gene. This CDR3 has 13 residues. The V end lost 3 bases, the J end lost 0 bases, and 7 bases lay between the germline ends. The CDR3 spells CASSGRSSYEQYF. In DNA form, the CDR3 reads TGTGCCAGCAGCGGGAGGAGCTCCTACGAGCAGTACTTC.

V is TRBV19 and J is TRBJ1-6; perhaps TRBD1 as D (6 bases). This CDR3 spans 16 amino acids. Looked up from germline, CDR1 is LNHDA and CDR2 is SQIVND (reference sequence). Between the trimmed V and J ends, which lost 7 bases and 0 bases, there was a span of 13 bases. The CDR3 nucleotides are TGTGCCAGTACCCAGGGGTCGAGCTCCTATAATTCACCCCTCCACTTT. Translated, it gives CASTQGSSSYNSPLHF. The complete variable domain, with remaining parts taken from reference TRBV19 and TRBJ1-6, reads DGGITQSPKYLFRKEGQNVTLSCEQNLNHDAMYWYRQDPGQGLRLIYYSQIVNDFQKGDIAEGYSVSREKKESFPLTVTSAQKNPTAFYLCASTQGSSSYNSPLHFGNGTRLTVT.

The rearrangement uses TRBV7-2 and TRBJ1-1; 8 bases match TRBD1. V dropped 5 bases and J dropped 2; count of bases not matched to a gene: 4. Germline-derived CDR1 and CDR2 are SGHTA and FQGNSA. The CDR3 is 14 amino acids. CDR3 region: CASSGGTGNTEAFF. DNA of the CDR3: TGTGCCAGCAGCGGCGGGACAGGCAACACTGAAGCTTTCTTT.